Below, one T cell receptor beta chain is given with its context. A read error may produce the germline difference seen at one junction end. For TCR, cDNA came from 5'RACE template switching, which added a universal primer site and UMIs. TCRdb used MiXCR to reprocess the 5' RACE reads, holding one entry per CDR3 protein. This sample has roughly 330,000 distinct CDR3 sequences, with approximately 3.9% found just once. The data were obtained in a study of T cells after yellow fever vaccination. The CDR3 runs to 12 residues. CDR1 DFQATT and CDR2 SNEGSKA come from the germline V gene (reference sequence). The rearrangement links TRBV20-1 to TRBJ1-1; no clear D. This material consisted of PBMCs, taken 5 days after the yellow fever booster vaccination. The receptor's source is a man between 18 and 29 years old who received the YFV17D yellow fever vaccine. The CDR3 DNA sequence: TGCAGTGCTAGAGGAGGGAACGCTGAAGCTTTCTTT. Translated, it gives CSARGGNAEAFF.